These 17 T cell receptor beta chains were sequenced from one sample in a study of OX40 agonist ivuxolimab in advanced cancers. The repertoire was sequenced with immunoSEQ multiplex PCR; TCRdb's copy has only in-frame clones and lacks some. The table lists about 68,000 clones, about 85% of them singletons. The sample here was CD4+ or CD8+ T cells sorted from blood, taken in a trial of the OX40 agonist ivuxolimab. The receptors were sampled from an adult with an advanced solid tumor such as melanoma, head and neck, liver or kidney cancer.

CDR3 loop: CASSSGSRDTEAFF. In DNA form, the CDR3 reads TGTGCCAGCAGCTCAGGTTCCAGAGACACTGAAGCTTTCTTT. V usage is TRBV7-6 and J usage is TRBJ1-1; D call uncertain. Per germline, CDR1 SGHVS and CDR2 FNYEAQ. The V and J ends lost 4 bases and 3 bases respectively, with 12 bases between them. The CDR3 extends over 14 amino acids.

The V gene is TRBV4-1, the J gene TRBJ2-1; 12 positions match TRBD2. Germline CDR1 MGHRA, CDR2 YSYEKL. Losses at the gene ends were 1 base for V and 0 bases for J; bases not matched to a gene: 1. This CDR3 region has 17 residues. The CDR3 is CASSQGGLAGSYNEQFF. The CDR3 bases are TGCGCCAGCAGCCAAGGGGGACTAGCGGGCTCCTACAATGAGCAGTTCTTC.

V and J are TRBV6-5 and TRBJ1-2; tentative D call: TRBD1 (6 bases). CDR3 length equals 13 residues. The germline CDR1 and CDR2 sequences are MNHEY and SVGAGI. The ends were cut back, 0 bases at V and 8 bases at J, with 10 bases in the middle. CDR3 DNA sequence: TGTGCCAGCAGTTACTCAGGGCAGGGGGGCTACACCTTC. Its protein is CASSYSGQGGYTF.

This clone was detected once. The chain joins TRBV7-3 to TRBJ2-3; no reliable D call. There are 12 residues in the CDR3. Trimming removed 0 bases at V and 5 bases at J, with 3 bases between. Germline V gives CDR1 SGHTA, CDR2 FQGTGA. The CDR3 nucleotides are TGTGCCAGCAGCTTAACCGGAGATACGCAGTATTTT. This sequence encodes CASSLTGDTQYF.

CDR3 loop: CASSSGQNTGELFF. The CDR3 DNA reads as TGTGCCAGCAGCTCGGGACAGAACACCGGGGAGCTGTTTTTT. V is TRBV7-2 and J is TRBJ2-2; TRBD1 might be the D (6 bases). Per germline, CDR1 SGHTA and CDR2 FQGNSA. The V and J ends lost 4 bases and 1 base respectively, with 7 bases between them. The CDR3 has 14 amino acids.

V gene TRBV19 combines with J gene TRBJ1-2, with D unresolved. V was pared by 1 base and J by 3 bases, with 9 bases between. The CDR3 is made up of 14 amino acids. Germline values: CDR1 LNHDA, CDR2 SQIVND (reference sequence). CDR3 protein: CASSIASTDYGYTF. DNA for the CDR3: TGTGCCAGTAGTATAGCCTCCACAGACTATGGCTACACCTTC.

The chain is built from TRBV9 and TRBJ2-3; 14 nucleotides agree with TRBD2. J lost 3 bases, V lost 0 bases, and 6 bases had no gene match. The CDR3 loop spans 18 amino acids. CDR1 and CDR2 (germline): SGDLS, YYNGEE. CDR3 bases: TGTGCCAGCAGCGTAGGGACTAGCGGGGGGTGGACGACAGATACGCAGTATTTT. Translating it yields CASSVGTSGGWTTDTQYF.

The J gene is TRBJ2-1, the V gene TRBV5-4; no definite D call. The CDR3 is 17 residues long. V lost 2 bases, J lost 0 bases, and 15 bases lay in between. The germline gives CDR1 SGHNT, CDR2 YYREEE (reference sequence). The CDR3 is CASSFGLGGSSYNEQFF. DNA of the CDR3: TGTGCCAGCAGCTTCGGTCTTGGCGGTAGCTCCTACAATGAGCAGTTCTTC.

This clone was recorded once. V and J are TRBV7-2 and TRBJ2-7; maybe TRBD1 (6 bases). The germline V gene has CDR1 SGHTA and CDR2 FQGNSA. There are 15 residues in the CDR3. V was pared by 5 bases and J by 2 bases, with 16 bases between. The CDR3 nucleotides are TGTGCCAGCAGCCCTCGCAGAGGGGGAGCCTACGAGCAGTACTTC. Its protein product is CASSPRRGGAYEQYF.

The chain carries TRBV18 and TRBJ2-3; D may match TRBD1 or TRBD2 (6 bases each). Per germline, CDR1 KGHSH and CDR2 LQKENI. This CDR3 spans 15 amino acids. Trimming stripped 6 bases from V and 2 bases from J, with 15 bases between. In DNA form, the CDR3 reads TGTGCCAGCTCCGCTTCGGGGGCTTTCACAGATACGCAGTATTTT. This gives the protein CASSASGAFTDTQYF. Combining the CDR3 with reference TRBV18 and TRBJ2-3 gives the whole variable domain NAGVMQNPRHLVRRRGQEARLRCSPMKGHSHVYWYRQLPEEGLKFMVYLQKENIIDESGMPKERFSAEFPKEGPSILRIQQVVRGDSAAYFCASSASGAFTDTQYFGPGTRLTVL.

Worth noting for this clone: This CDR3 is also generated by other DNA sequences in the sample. CDR3 DNA sequence: TGTGCCAGCAGCTTACTGGGACAGGGTAATTCACCCCTCCACTTT. Encoded protein: CASSLLGQGNSPLHF. The V gene is TRBV7-3, the J gene TRBJ1-6, with TRBD1 matching over 9 bases. Germline values: CDR1 SGHTA, CDR2 FQGTGA. The CDR3 consists of 15 residues. Germline trimming cut 2 bases from V and 6 bases from J; bases unmatched to any gene: 2.

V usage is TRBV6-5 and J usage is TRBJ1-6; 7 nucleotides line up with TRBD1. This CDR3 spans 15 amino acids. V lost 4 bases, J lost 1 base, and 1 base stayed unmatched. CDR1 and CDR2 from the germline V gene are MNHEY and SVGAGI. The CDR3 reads CASSSGQSYNSPLHF. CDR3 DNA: TGTGCCAGCAGTTCGGGACAGTCCTATAATTCACCCCTCCACTTT.

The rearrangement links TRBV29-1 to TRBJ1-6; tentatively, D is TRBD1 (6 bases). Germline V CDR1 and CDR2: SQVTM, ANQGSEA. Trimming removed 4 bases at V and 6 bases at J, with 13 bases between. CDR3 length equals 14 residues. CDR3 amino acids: CSVGGPDPNSPLHF. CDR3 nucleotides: TGCAGCGTTGGGGGGCCCGACCCTAATTCACCCCTCCACTTT.

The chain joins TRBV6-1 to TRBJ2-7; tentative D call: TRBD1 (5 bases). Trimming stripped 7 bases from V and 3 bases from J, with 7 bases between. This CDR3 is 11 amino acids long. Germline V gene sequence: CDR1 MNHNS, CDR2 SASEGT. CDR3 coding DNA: TGTGCCAGCACCGGACACTACGAGCAGTACTTC. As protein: CASTGHYEQYF.

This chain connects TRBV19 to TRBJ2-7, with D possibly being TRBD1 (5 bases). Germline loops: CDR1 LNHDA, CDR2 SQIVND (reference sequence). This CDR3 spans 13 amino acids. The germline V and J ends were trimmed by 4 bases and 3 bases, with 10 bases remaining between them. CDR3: CASSTDRVYEQYF. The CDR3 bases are TGTGCCAGTAGTACCGACAGAGTCTACGAGCAGTACTTC.

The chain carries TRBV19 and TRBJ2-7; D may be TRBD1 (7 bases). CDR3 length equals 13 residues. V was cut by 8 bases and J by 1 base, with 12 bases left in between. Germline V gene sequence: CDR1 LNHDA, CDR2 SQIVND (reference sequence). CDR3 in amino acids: CASRRGLSYEQYF. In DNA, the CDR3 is TGTGCCAGTCGGAGGGGGCTTTCCTACGAGCAGTACTTC.

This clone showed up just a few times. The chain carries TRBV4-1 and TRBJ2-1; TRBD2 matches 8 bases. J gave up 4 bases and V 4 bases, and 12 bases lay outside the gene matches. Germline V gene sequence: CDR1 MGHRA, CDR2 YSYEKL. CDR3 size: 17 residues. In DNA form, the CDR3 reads TGCGCCAGCAGCCCCCGGGGTAGCGGGGACTCGTACAATGAGCAGTTCTTC. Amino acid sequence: CASSPRGSGDSYNEQFF.